This T cell receptor beta chain was captured by sequencing in a study of T-cell reconstitution after alpha-beta-depleted transplantation in children. This clonotype has a count of ten or more. Preparation of the TCRbeta library was carried out with unique molecular identifiers. MiXCR, run by TCRdb on the PCR reads, gives a single entry per CDR3 protein. The table records about 480,000 distinct CDR3 sequences, roughly an eighth of them present only once. Germline V lookup: CDR1 LNHNV, CDR2 YYDKDF (reference sequence). The V and J ends lost 0 bases and 2 bases, in that order; junction bases with no gene match: 12. CDR3 length: 19 residues.

The rearrangement uses TRBV15 and TRBJ2-1; 8 nucleotides agree with TRBD2. Sequences were derived from PBMCs from the stem cell graft donor, sampled from the stem cell graft. This sequence originates from a human donor who donated a stem cell graft to a child with combined immunodeficiency. The DNA for the CDR3 is TGTGCCACCAGCAGAGAGGGGCTTAGCGGGGTGGCAACCTACAATGAGCAGTTCTTC. This translates into CATSREGLSGVATYNEQFF.